This T cell receptor beta chain was identified in a study of HIV-infected patients and healthy controls. cDNA was made from roughly 500 ng RNA using alpha and beta constant primers. Each of the alpha and beta chains got its own library through chain-specific third strand synthesis with indices. TCRdb processed the 5' RACE reads anew with MiXCR; each CDR3 protein has one entry. The repertoire includes approximately 13,000 distinct CDR3 sequences, around 12% of them detected once, and around 37% sits in the top ten. Antiretroviral therapy had run roughly three months, about 14 weeks, before follow-up blood collection. All unsorted peripheral T cells were captured because whole blood was used without fractionation. There are 16 residues in the CDR3. Deletions cut 4 bases from V and 0 bases from J, with 12 bases between. The germline gives CDR1 MGHRA, CDR2 YSYEKL. In this sample, this clonotype turned up many times.

Sequences were derived from blood, sampled during antiretroviral therapy. This TCR came from an adult with HIV infection. The donor label of this sample is uncertain. The chain carries TRBV4-1 and TRBJ1-4, with unresolved D. The CDR3 DNA is TGCGCCAGCAGCCCGACCCATACTGCAACTAATGAAAAACTGTTTTTT. This encodes CASSPTHTATNEKLFF.